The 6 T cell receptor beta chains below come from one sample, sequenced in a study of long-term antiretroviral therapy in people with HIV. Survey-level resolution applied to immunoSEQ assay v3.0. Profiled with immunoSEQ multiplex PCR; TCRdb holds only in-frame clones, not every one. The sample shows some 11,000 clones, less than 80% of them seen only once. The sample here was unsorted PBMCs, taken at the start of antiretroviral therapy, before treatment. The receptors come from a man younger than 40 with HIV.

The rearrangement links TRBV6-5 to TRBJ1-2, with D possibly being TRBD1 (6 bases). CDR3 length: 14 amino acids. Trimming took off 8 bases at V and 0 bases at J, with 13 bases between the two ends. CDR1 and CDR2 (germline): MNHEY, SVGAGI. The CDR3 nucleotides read TGTGCCAGCGCCCTGACAGGAGCTAACTATGGCTACACCTTC. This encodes CASALTGANYGYTF.

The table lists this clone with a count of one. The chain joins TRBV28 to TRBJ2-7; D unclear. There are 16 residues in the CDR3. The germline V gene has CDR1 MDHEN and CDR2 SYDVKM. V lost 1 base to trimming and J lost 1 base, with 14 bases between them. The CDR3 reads CASSLFADRSSYEQYF. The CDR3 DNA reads TGTGCCAGCAGTTTATTCGCCGACCGATCTTCCTACGAGCAGTACTTC.

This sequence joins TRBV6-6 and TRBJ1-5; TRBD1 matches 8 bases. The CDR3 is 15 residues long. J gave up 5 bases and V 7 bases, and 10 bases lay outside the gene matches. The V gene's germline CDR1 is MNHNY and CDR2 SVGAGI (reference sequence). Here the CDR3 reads CASNNNQGAYQPQHF. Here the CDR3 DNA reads TGTGCCAGCAACAACAACCAGGGGGCCTATCAGCCCCAGCATTTT.

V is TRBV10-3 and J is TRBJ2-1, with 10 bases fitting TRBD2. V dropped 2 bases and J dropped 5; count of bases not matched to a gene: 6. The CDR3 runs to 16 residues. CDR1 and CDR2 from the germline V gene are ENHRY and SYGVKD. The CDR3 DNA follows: TGTGCCATCAGTGAGACCCGGACTAGCGGAAACAATGAGCAGTTCTTC. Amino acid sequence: CAISETRTSGNNEQFF.

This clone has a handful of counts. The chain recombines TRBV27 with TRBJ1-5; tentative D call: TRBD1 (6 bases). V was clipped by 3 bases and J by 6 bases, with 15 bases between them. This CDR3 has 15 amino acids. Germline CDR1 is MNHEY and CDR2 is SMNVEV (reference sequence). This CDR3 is CASSFGRGDGQPQHF. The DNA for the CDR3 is TGTGCCAGCAGTTTTGGCAGGGGAGATGGTCAGCCCCAGCATTTT.

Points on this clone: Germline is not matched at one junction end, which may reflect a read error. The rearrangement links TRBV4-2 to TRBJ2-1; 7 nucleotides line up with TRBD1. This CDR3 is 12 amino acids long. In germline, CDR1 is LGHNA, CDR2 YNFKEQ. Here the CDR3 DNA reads TGTGCCAGCAGCGACAAGGCGAGGGGGCTGATCTTC. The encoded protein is CASSDKARGLIF.